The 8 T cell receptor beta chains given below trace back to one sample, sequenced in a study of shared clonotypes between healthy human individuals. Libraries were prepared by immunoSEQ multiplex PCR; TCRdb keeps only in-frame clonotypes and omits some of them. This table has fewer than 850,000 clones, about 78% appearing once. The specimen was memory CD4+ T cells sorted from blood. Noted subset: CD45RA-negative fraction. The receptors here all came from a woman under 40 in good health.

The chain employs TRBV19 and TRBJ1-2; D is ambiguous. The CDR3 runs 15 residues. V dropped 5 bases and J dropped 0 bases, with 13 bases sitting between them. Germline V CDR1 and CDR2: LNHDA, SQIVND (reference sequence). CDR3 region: CASSLYKNSNYGYTF. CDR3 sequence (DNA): TGTGCCAGTAGTCTCTACAAGAATTCTAACTATGGCTACACCTTC.

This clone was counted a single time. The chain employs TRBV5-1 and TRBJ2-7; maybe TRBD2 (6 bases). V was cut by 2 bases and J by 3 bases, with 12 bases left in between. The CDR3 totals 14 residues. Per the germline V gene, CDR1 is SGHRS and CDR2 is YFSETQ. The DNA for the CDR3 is TGCGCCAGCAGCTTTGGCGGGACCAACTACGAGCAGTACTTC. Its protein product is CASSFGGTNYEQYF.

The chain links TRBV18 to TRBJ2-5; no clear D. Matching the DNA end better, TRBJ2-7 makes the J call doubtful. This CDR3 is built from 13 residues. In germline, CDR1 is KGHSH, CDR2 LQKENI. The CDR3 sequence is CASSSGNGYEQYF. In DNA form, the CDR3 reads TGTGCCAGCTCAAGTGGGAATGGCTACGAGCAGTACTTC.

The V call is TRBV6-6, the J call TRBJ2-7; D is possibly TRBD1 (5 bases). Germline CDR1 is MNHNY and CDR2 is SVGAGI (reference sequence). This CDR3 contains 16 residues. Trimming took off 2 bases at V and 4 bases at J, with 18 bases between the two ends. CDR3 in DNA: TGTGCCAGCAGTTACGCCTCCCCGACAGAGCTTTACGAGCAGTACTTC. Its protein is CASSYASPTELYEQYF.

CDR3 loop: CASSPRTWKGDTQYF. CDR3 in DNA: TGTGCCAGCAGTCCCAGGACCTGGAAGGGAGATACGCAGTATTTT. The rearrangement links TRBV28 to TRBJ2-3; unclear D gene. The CDR3 is 15 residues long. V was shortened by 5 bases and J by 5 bases, with 17 bases between the two germline ends. Germline V gene data show CDR1 as MDHEN and CDR2 as SYDVKM.

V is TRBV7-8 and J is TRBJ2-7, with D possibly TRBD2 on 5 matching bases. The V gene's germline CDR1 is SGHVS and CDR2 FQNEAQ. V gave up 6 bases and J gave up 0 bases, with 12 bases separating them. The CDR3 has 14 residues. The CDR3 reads CASRLQRDSYEQYF. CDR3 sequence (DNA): TGTGCCAGCAGACTACAGAGGGACTCCTACGAGCAGTACTTC.

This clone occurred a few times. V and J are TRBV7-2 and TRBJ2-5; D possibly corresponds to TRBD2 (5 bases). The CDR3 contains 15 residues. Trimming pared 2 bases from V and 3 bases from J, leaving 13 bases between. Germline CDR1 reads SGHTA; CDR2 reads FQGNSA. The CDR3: CASSLFALGKETQYF. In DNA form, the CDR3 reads TGTGCCAGCAGCTTATTTGCACTAGGAAAAGAGACCCAGTACTTC.

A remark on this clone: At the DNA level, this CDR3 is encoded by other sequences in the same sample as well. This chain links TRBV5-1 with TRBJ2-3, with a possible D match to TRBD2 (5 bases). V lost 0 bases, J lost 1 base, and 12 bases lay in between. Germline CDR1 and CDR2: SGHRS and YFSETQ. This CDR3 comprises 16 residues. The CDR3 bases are TGCGCCAGCAGCTTGGGGGCCGGGGATGGCACAGATACGCAGTATTTT. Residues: CASSLGAGDGTDTQYF.